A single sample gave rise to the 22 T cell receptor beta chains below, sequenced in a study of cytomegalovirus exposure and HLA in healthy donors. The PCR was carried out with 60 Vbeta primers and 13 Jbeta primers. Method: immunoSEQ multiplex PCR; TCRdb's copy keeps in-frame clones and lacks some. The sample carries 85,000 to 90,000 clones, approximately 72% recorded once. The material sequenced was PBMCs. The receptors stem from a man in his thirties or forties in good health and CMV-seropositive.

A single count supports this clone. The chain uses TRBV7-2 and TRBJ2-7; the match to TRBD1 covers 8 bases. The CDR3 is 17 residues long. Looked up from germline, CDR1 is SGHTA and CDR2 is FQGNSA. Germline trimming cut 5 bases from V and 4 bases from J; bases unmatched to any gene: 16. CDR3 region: CASSLRLTGTGGYEQYF. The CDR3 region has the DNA TGTGCCAGCAGCCTAAGACTTACCGGGACAGGCGGGTACGAGCAGTACTTC.

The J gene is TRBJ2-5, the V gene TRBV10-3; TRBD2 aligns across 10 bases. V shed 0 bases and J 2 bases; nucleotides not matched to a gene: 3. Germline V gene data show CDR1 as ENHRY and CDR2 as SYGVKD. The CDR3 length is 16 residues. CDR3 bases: TGTGCCATCAGTGAGTCTCCTAGCGGGGGACAAGAGACCCAGTACTTC. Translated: CAISESPSGGQETQYF.

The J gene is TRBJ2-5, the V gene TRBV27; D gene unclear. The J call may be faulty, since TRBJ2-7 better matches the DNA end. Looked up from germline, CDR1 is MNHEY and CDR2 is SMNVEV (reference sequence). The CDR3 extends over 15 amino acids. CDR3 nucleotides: TGTGCCAGCAGTTTATCGGGCGTACCTCGCTACGAGCAGTACTTC. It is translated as CASSLSGVPRYEQYF.

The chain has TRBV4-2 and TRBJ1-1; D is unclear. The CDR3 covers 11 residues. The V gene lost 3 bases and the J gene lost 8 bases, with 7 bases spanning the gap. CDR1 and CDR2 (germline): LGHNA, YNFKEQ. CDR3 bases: TGTGCCAGCAGCCAGGGCCCCGAAGCTTTCTTT. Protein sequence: CASSQGPEAFF.

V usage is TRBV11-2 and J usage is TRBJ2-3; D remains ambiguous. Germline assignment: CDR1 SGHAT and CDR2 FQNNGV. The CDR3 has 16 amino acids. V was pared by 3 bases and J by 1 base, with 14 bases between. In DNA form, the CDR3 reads TGTGCCAGCAGCTTCCGGTCTCACCTCCGCACAGATACGCAGTATTTT. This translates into CASSFRSHLRTDTQYF.

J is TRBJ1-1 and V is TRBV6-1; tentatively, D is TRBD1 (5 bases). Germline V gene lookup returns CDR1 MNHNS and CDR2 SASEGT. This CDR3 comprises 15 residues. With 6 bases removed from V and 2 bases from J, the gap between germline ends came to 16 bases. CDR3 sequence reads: CASRKLDRANTEAFF. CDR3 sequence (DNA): TGTGCCAGCAGAAAATTAGACAGAGCCAACACTGAAGCTTTCTTT.

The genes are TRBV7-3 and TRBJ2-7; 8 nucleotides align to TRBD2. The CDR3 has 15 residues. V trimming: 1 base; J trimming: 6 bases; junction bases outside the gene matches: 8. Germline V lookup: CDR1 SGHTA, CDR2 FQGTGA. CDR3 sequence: CASSLNPGGAGEQYF. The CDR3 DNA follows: TGTGCCAGCAGCTTAAATCCCGGGGGGGCAGGCGAGCAGTACTTC.

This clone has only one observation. Here the CDR3 DNA reads TGTGCCAGCAGCGTCTATTACGAGCAGTACTTC. Encoded protein: CASSVYYEQYF. The gene calls are TRBV9 and TRBJ2-7, with no clear D. The CDR3 runs to 11 residues. Per the germline V gene, CDR1 is SGDLS and CDR2 is YYNGEE. Trimming cost V 2 bases and J 4 bases, with 4 bases left between them.

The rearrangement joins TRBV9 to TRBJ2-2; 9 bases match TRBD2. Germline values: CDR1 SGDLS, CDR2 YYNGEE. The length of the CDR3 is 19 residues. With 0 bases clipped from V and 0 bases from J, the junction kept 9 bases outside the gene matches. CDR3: CASSVGRGGLSSNTGELFF. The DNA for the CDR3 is TGTGCCAGCAGCGTAGGGCGGGGGGGACTGAGCTCGAACACCGGGGAGCTGTTTTTT.

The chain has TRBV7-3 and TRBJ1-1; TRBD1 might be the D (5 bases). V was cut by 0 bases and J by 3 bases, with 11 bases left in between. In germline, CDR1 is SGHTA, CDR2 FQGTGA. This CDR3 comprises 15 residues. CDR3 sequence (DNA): TGTGCCAGCAGCTTAACGGAAACAGGACACACTGAAGCTTTCTTT. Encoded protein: CASSLTETGHTEAFF.

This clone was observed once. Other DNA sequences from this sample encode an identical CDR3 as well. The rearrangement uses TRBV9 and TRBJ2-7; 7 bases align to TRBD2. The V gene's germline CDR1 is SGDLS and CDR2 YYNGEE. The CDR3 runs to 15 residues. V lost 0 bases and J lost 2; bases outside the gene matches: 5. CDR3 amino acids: CASSVGGGVPYEQYF. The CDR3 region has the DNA TGTGCCAGCAGCGTAGGGGGGGGAGTCCCCTACGAGCAGTACTTC.

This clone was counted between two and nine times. CDR3 in DNA: TGTGCCAGCAGCTTGGGCGGAAATTCACCCCTCCACTTT. Its translation: CASSLGGNSPLHF. This chain joins TRBV5-6 and TRBJ1-6; the D is unclear. This CDR3 has 13 amino acids. Trimming stripped 0 bases from V and 7 bases from J, with 5 bases between. Germline V gene sequence: CDR1 SGHDT, CDR2 YYEEEE.

As DNA, the CDR3 is TGTGCCAGCAGCCGGGACTACCTAAGCACAGATACGCAGTATTTT. It is translated as CASSRDYLSTDTQYF. The chain uses TRBV7-2 and TRBJ2-3; 7 positions match TRBD2. After removal of 5 bases from V and 0 bases from J, the junction contained 5 bases not matched to a gene. Germline V gives CDR1 SGHTA, CDR2 FQGNSA. This CDR3 has 15 amino acids. Supplemented by reference TRBV7-2 and TRBJ2-3, the full variable domain reads GAGVSQSPSNKVTEKGKDVELRCDPISGHTALYWYRQSLGQGLEFLIYFQGNSAPDKSGLPSDRFSAERTGGSVSTLTIQRTQQEDSAVYLCASSRDYLSTDTQYFGPGTRLTVL.

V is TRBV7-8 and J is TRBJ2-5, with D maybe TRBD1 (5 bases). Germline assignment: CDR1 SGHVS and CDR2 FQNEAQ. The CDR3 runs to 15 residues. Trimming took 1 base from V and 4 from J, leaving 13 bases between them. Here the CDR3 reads CASSLEVLRAETQYF. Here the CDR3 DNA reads TGTGCCAGCAGCTTAGAGGTGCTCAGGGCAGAGACCCAGTACTTC.

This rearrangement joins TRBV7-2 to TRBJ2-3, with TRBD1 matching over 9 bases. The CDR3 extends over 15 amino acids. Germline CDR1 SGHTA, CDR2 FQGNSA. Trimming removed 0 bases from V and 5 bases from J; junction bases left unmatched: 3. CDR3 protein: CASSLAWDREDTQYF. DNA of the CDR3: TGTGCCAGCAGCTTAGCGTGGGACAGGGAAGATACGCAGTATTTT.

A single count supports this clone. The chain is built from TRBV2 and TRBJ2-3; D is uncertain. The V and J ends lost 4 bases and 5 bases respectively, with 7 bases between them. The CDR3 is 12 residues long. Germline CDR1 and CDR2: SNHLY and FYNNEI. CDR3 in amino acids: CASSGVKDTQYF. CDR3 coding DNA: TGTGCCAGCAGTGGAGTCAAAGATACGCAGTATTTT.

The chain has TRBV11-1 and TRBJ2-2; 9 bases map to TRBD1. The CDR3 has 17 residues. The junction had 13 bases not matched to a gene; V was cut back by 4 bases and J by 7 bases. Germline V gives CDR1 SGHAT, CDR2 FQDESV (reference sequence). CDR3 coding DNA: TGTGCCAGCAGCTCTAGATCCGGGACAGGGTCCGTCGGGGAGCTGTTTTTT. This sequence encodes CASSSRSGTGSVGELFF.

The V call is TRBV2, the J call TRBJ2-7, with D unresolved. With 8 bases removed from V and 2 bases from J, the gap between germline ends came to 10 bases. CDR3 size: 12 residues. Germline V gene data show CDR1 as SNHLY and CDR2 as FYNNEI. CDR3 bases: TGTGCCAGCCTTCCGGAGACCTACGAGCAGTACTTC. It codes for CASLPETYEQYF.

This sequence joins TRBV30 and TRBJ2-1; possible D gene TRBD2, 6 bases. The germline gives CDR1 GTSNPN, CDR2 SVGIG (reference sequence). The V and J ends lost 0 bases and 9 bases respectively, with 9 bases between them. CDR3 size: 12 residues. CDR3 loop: CAWSVKAGEQFF. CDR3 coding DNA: TGTGCCTGGAGTGTCAAAGCGGGTGAGCAGTTCTTC.

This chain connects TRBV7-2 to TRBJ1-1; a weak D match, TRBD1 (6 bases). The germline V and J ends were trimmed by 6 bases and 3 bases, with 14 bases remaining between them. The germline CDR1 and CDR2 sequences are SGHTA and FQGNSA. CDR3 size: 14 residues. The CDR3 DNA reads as TGTGCCAGCAGACCCCCGGGGGGGCACACTGAAGCTTTCTTT. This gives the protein CASRPPGGHTEAFF.

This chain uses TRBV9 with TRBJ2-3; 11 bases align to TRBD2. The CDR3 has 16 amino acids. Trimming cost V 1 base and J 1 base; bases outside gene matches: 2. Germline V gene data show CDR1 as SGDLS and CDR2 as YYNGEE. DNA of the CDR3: TGTGCCAGCAGCGTAATGACTAGCGGGGGCACAGATACGCAGTATTTT. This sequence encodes CASSVMTSGGTDTQYF.

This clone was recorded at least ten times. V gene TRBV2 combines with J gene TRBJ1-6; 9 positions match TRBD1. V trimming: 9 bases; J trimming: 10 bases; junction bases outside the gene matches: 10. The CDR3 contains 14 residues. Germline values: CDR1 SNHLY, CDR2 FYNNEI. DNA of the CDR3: TGTGCCAGACAGCCGGGACAGGGCGGCTCACCCCTCCACTTT. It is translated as CARQPGQGGSPLHF.